This note documents a single T cell receptor beta chain sequence. The antigen remains undetermined. CDR3 length: 13 residues. V lost 5 bases and J lost 11, with 18 bases in between. Per the germline V gene, CDR1 is SGHVS and CDR2 is FQNEAQ. The sample comes from a study of cytomegalovirus exposure and HLA in healthy donors. Study conclusions and caveats: The study flagged 150 to 200 TCR beta chains as cytomegalovirus-associated.

Generated by immunoSEQ multiplex PCR, the TCRdb table keeps only in-frame clones and is missing some. Of more than 300,000 clones listed, about nine tenths are singletons. The chain couples TRBV7-8 to TRBJ1-1; a weak D match, TRBD1 (5 bases). The receptor was derived from a young woman in good health and CMV-seronegative. Sequencing was done on a sample of PBMCs. CDR3 nucleotide sequence: TGTGCCAGCAGCACACGCGAGCCAGGGATGGCTTTCTTT. It specifies CASSTREPGMAFF.